The 14 T cell receptor beta chains given below trace back to one sample, sequenced in a study of blood T cells in healthy people across ages. The authors ran a second PCR of 7 to 11 cycles using a sample-barcoded 5' primer and a J-beta primer mix. One entry per CDR3 protein results from TCRdb running MiXCR on the 5' RACE reads. The sample gives 1.5 million to 2 million distinct CDR3 sequences, about 28% of which show up once; more than 6% is in the top ten. Material for sequencing was blood. The receptors were sampled from a woman younger than 45 in good health.

This clonotype was detected only a few times. The chain carries TRBV20-1 and TRBJ2-5, with D hard to call. Germline V CDR1 and CDR2: DFQATT, SNEGSKA (reference sequence). Trimming removed 4 bases from V and 4 bases from J, with 10 bases in between. The CDR3 is made up of 12 amino acids. The CDR3 nucleotides read TGCAGTGCTAACCAGGAACCAGAGACCCAGTACTTC. This translates into CSANQEPETQYF.

The chain carries TRBV7-2 and TRBJ2-7; no reliable D call. The germline CDR1 and CDR2 sequences are SGHTA and FQGNSA. This CDR3 is built from 16 residues. The ends were cut back, 0 bases at V and 7 bases at J, with 19 bases in the middle. CDR3 DNA: TGTGCCAGCAGCTTAGCACCTTCCATTATCTACAATGAGCAGTACTTC. Amino acids: CASSLAPSIIYNEQYF. The full variable domain, completed using reference TRBV7-2 and TRBJ2-7, is GAGVSQSPSNKVTEKGKDVELRCDPISGHTALYWYRQSLGQGLEFLIYFQGNSAPDKSGLPSDRFSAERTGGSVSTLTIQRTQQEDSAVYLCASSLAPSIIYNEQYFGPGTRLTVT.

The rearrangement links TRBV7-2 to TRBJ1-3; 8 bases are a match to TRBD1. Germline assignment: CDR1 SGHTA and CDR2 FQGNSA. This CDR3 has 15 residues. The J segment lost 4 bases and the V segment lost 5 bases, leaving 7 bases of the junction unmatched. CDR3 nucleotide sequence: TGTGCCAGCAGCCCCCGACAGGGGACAGGAAACACCATATATTTT. This gives the protein CASSPRQGTGNTIYF.

The V and J genes are TRBV30 and TRBJ2-7, with 9 nucleotides matching TRBD2. The CDR3 is made up of 14 amino acids. Trimming cost V 0 bases and J 2 bases; bases outside gene matches: 2. CDR1 GTSNPN and CDR2 SVGIG come from the germline V gene (reference sequence). The CDR3 DNA is TGTGCCTGGAGTGTAAGACTAGCGGCCTACGAGCAGTACTTC. This codes for CAWSVRLAAYEQYF.

For this clonotype: A much bigger clone sits one base away, suggesting this may be a read error. This chain links TRBV6-6 with TRBJ2-4, with D perhaps TRBD1 (5 bases). The DNA end is a closer match to TRBJ2-7, so the J assignment may be wrong. The CDR3 extends over 16 amino acids. Germline values: CDR1 MNHNY, CDR2 SVGAGI (reference sequence). Here the CDR3 reads CTSRPTGSKLSYEQYF. CDR3 bases: TGTACCAGTAGACCCACAGGATCAAAGCTCTCCTACGAGCAGTACTTC.

The V gene is TRBV20-1, the J gene TRBJ2-3; D possibly matches TRBD1 or TRBD2 (5 bases each). Trimming took off 3 bases at V and 2 bases at J, with 12 bases between the two ends. This CDR3 comprises 14 residues. Germline CDR1 reads DFQATT; CDR2 reads SNEGSKA (reference sequence). CDR3 bases: TGCAGTGCTAGCCCCGGGACCAACACAGATACGCAGTATTTT. It yields the protein CSASPGTNTDTQYF.

A few counts support this clonotype. The CDR3 DNA follows: TGTGCCAGCAGCTATGGGACAGGGTACAATGAGCAGTTCTTC. Translation: CASSYGTGYNEQFF. The chain couples TRBV14 to TRBJ2-1, with 9 positions matching TRBD1. CDR3 size: 14 residues. From germline, CDR1 is SGHDN and CDR2 FVKESK. V shed 5 bases, J shed 4 bases, and the junction held 3 bases outside the gene matches. The full variable domain, its missing parts supplied by reference TRBV14 and TRBJ2-1, is EAGVTQFPSHSVIEKGQTVTLRCDPISGHDNLYWYRRVMGKEIKFLLHFVKESKQDESGMPNNRFLAERTGGTYSTLKVQPAELEDSGVYFCASSYGTGYNEQFFGPGTRLTVL.

V and J are TRBV5-1 and TRBJ2-3; 10 bases are a match to TRBD1. CDR3 length: 14 amino acids. The J segment lost 3 bases and the V segment lost 7 bases, leaving 5 bases of the junction unmatched. Germline assignment: CDR1 SGHRS and CDR2 YFSETQ. The chain's CDR3 is CASLPGQGTDTQYF. CDR3 nucleotides: TGCGCCAGCCTCCCGGGACAGGGGACAGATACGCAGTATTTT.

Worth noting for this clonotype: This may arise from a read error, as a much more abundant clone is one base away. The gene calls are TRBV29-1 and TRBJ1-2; D perhaps matches TRBD1 (6 bases). Germline CDR1 and CDR2: SQVTM and ANQGSEA. This CDR3 comprises 12 residues. DNA of the CDR3: TGCAGCGTTGTTGGGGGCGCCTATGGCCACACCTTC. This codes for CSVVGGAYGHTF. The variable domain in full, with the rest retrieved from reference TRBV29-1 and TRBJ1-2, is SAVISQKPSRDICQRGTSLTIQCQVDSQVTMMFWYRQQPGQSLTLIATANQGSEATYESGFVIDKFPISRPNLTFSTLTVSNMSPEDSSIYLCSVVGGAYGHTFGSGTRLTVV.

As concerns this clonotype: Possible read error: a much larger clone is one base away. The rearrangement joins TRBV6-6 to TRBJ2-7; D remains unclear. This CDR3 region has 11 residues. Looked up from germline, CDR1 is MNHNY and CDR2 is SVGAGI (reference sequence). The CDR3 nucleotides are TGTGCCAGCAGACTTTACGACGAGCGGTACTTC. Protein: CASRLYDERYF.

The sample holds many counts of this clonotype. The V call is TRBV5-1, the J call TRBJ2-5, with D possibly called TRBD1 or TRBD2 (7 bases each). The CDR3 is 14 residues long. Germline V lookup: CDR1 SGHRS, CDR2 YFSETQ. Trimming left V 5 bases short and J 5 bases short, with 16 bases between. The CDR3, as DNA: TGCGCCAGCAGGCCTAACAGGGGAGGGGAGACCCAGTACTTC. Its translation: CASRPNRGGETQYF.

This clonotype has more than one count but fewer than ten. The rearrangement links TRBV20-1 to TRBJ1-2, with TRBD1 matching 9 bases. From germline, CDR1 is DFQATT and CDR2 SNEGSKA (reference sequence). The junction had 10 bases not matched to a gene; V was cut back by 6 bases and J by 8 bases. The CDR3 has 13 residues. CDR3 region: CSAITGGVEGYTF. CDR3 DNA: TGCAGTGCGATTACAGGGGGCGTAGAGGGCTACACCTTC.

This clonotype showed up just a few times. The CDR3 protein is CASSFAGKAFF. The CDR3 DNA reads TGTGCCAGCAGTTTCGCAGGGAAAGCTTTCTTT. The gene calls are TRBV28 and TRBJ1-1; perhaps TRBD1 as D (5 bases). V was clipped by 3 bases and J by 9 bases, with 8 bases between them. This CDR3 has 11 amino acids. Germline loops: CDR1 MDHEN, CDR2 SYDVKM. The full variable domain, in which reference TRBV28 and TRBJ1-1 provide the parts outside the CDR3, is DVKVTQSSRYLVKRTGEKVFLECVQDMDHENMFWYRQDPGLGLRLIYFSYDVKMKEKGDIPEGYSVSREKKERFSLILESASTNQTSMYLCASSFAGKAFFGQGTRLTVV.

In this sample, this clonotype turned up a few times. This chain joins TRBV9 and TRBJ2-3, with 8 bases that match TRBD2. This CDR3 has 15 residues. The V gene end was trimmed by 3 bases and the J gene end by 2 bases; junction bases not matched to a gene: 5. CDR1 SGDLS and CDR2 YYNGEE come from the germline V gene. The CDR3 loop reads CASSDIAGPTDTQYF. The CDR3 bases are TGTGCCAGCAGCGACATAGCGGGGCCCACAGATACGCAGTATTTT.